This T cell receptor beta chain appears in the sequencing data of a study of blood T cell repertoires in COVID-19. Study summary: Samples taken during acute and convalescent COVID-19 were collected in the United States, Italy and Spain. PBMCs, B-cell-depleted T cells, or T cells were the source of the cDNA or gDNA that made up the material.

Per the study methods: Amplification with reference gene primers provided the estimates of nucleated cell counts. TCRdb's table, derived via immunoSEQ multiplex PCR, lists solely in-frame clones and lacks some. The V and J calls and the clone size are those of that table, but D and trimming were determined from the DNA. The repertoire holds nearly 55,000 clones, with around 84% as singletons. The germline gives CDR1 SGHTA, CDR2 FQGTGA. V lost 5 bases and J lost 7, with 9 bases in between. CDR3 length equals 12 residues. The receptor's source is a man in his 70s with active COVID-19. The sequenced material came from peripheral blood. V is TRBV7-3 and J is TRBJ2-1; D remains unclear. The CDR3 reads CASSPTGNEQFF. The CDR3 region has the DNA TGTGCCAGCAGCCCGACGGGTAATGAGCAGTTCTTC.